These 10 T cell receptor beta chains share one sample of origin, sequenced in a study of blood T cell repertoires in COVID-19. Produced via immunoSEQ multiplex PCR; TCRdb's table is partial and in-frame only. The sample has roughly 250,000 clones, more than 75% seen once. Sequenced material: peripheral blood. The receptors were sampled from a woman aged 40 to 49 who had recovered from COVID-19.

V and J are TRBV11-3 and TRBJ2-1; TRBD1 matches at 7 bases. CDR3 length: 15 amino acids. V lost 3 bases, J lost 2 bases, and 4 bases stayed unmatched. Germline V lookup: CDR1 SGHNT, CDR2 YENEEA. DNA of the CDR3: TGTGCCAGCAGCTTGGGACAGCTCACCTACAATGAGCAGTTCTTC. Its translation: CASSLGQLTYNEQFF.

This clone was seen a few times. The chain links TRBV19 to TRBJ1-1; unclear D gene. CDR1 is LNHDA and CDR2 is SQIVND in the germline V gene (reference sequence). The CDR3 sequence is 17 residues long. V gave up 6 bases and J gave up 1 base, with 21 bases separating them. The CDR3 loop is CASRPMGHLTPNTEAFF. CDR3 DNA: TGTGCCAGTAGACCGATGGGCCATCTGACCCCGAACACTGAAGCTTTCTTT.

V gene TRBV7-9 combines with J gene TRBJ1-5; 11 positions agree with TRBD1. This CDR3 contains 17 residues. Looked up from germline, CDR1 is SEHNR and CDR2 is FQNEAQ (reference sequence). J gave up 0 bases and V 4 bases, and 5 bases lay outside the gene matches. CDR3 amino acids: CASSSGQGAYSNQPQHF. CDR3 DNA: TGTGCCAGCAGCTCTGGACAGGGGGCTTATAGCAATCAGCCCCAGCATTTT. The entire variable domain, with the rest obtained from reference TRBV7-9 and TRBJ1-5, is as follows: DTGVSQNPRHKITKRGQNVTFRCDPISEHNRLYWYRQTLGQGPEFLTYFQNEAQLEKSRLLSDRFSAERPKGSFSTLEIQRTEQGDSAMYLCASSSGQGAYSNQPQHFGDGTRLSIL.

The CDR3 sequence is CASSFTGTEAFF. The CDR3 nucleotides are TGTGCCAGCAGTTTCACGGGCACTGAAGCTTTCTTT. The chain joins TRBV27 to TRBJ1-1; no definite D call. The length of the CDR3 is 12 residues. Germline V gives CDR1 MNHEY, CDR2 SMNVEV (reference sequence). Trimming left V 3 bases short and J 4 bases short, with 6 bases between.

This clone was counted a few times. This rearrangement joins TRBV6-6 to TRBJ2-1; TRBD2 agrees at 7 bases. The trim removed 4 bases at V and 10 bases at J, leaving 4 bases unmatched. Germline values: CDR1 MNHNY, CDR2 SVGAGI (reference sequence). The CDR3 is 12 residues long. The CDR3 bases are TGTGCCAGCAGTTCCCAGCGGGGCGAGCAGTTCTTC. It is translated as CASSSQRGEQFF.

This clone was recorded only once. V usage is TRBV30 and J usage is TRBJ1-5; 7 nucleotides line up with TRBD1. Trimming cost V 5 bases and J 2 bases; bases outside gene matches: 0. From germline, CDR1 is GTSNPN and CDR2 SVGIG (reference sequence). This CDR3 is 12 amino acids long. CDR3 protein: CAWGQGNQPQHF. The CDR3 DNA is TGTGCCTGGGGACAGGGCAATCAGCCCCAGCATTTT.

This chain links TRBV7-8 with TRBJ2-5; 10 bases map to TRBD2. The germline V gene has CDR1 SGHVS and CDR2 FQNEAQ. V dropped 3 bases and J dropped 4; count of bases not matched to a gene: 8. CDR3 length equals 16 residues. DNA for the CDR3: TGTGCCAGCAGCTTCCCTAGCGGGAGAGGGGGAGAGACCCAGTACTTC. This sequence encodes CASSFPSGRGGETQYF.

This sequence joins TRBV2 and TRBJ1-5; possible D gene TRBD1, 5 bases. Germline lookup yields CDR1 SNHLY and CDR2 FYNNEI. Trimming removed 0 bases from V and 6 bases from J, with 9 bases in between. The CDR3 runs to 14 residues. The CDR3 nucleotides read TGTGCCAGCAGTGAAGCGGGGCCCGGTCAGCCCCAGCATTTT. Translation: CASSEAGPGQPQHF.

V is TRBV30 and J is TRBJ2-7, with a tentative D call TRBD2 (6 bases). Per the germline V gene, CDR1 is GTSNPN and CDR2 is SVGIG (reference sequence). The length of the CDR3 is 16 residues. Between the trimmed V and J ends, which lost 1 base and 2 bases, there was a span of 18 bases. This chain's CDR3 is CAWSGSGAGRAYEQYF. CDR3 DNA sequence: TGTGCCTGGAGTGGTTCTGGGGCGGGAAGGGCCTACGAGCAGTACTTC.

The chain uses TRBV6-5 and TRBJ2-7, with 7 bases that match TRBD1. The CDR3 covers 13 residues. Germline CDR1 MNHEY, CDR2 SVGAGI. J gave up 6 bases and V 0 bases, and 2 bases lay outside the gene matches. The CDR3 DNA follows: TGTGCCAGCAGTTACTCGACAGGGATCGAGCAGTACTTC. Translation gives CASSYSTGIEQYF.